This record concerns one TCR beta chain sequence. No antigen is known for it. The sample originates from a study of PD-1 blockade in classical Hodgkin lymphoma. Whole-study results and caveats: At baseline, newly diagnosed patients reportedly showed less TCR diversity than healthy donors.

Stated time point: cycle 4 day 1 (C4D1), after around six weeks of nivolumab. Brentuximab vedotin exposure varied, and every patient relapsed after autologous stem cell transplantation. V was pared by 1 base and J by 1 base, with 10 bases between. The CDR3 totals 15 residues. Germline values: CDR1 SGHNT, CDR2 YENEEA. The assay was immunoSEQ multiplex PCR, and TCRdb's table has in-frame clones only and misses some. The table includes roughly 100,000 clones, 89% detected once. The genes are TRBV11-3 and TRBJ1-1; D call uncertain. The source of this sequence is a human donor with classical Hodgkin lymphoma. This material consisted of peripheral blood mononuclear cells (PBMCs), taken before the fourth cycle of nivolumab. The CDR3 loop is CASSLGVERNTEAFF. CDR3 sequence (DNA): TGTGCCAGCAGCTTAGGCGTGGAGCGGAACACTGAAGCTTTCTTT. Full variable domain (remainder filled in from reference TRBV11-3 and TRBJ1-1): EAGVVQSPRYKIIEKKQPVAFWCNPISGHNTLYWYLQNLGQGPELLIRYENEEAVDDSQLPKDRFSAERLKGVDSTLKIQPAELGDSAVYLCASSLGVERNTEAFFGQGTRLTVV.